The 8 T cell receptor beta chains below all came from one sample that was sequenced in a study of T cell responses to AZD1222 COVID-19 vaccine. Produced via immunoSEQ multiplex PCR; TCRdb's table is partial and in-frame only. The sample lists roughly 150,000 clones, 88% seen once, with 3% to 4% in the top ten. This specimen consisted of peripheral blood, obtained on day 0 of MenACWY control vaccination. All receptors come from an adult in good health.

The chain links TRBV5-1 to TRBJ2-2; D uncertain. CDR1 is SGHRS, CDR2 YFSETQ, per germline. This CDR3 comprises 17 residues. Trimming removed 0 bases from V and 5 bases from J, with 17 bases in between. The CDR3 sequence is CASSLEVITRRTGELFF. In DNA, the CDR3 is TGCGCCAGCAGCTTGGAGGTGATCACCAGAAGGACCGGGGAGCTGTTTTTT.

The count of this clone is one. The chain recombines TRBV5-1 with TRBJ1-2; 11 bases fit TRBD1. Germline CDR1 and CDR2: SGHRS and YFSETQ. The CDR3 consists of 15 residues. After removal of 4 bases from V and 4 bases from J, the junction contained 6 bases not matched to a gene. Written as DNA, the CDR3 is TGCGCCAGCAGCCCGGACAGGGGGCAGGTCTATGGCTACACCTTC. Protein: CASSPDRGQVYGYTF.

V is TRBV4-3 and J is TRBJ2-2, with 10 nucleotides matching TRBD2. J lost 6 bases, V lost 0 bases, and 7 bases had no gene match. The CDR3 has 17 amino acids. The germline gives CDR1 LGHNA, CDR2 YSLEER. The CDR3 bases are TGCGCCAGCAGCCAAGATTTTAGCGGGGGGCGGGCCGGGGAGCTGTTTTTT. Protein sequence: CASSQDFSGGRAGELFF.

The chain is built from TRBV19 and TRBJ1-5; the D gene is possibly TRBD1 (6 bases). V was trimmed by 0 bases and J by 9 bases, leaving 15 bases between them. From germline, CDR1 is LNHDA and CDR2 SQIVND (reference sequence). The CDR3 sequence is 15 residues long. CDR3 in DNA: TGTGCCAGTAGTATAGATTTTGTGGGGGCGAGGCCCCAGCATTTT. It codes for CASSIDFVGARPQHF. The complete variable domain, with remaining parts taken from reference TRBV19 and TRBJ1-5, reads DGGITQSPKYLFRKEGQNVTLSCEQNLNHDAMYWYRQDPGQGLRLIYYSQIVNDFQKGDIAEGYSVSREKKESFPLTVTSAQKNPTAFYLCASSIDFVGARPQHFGDGTRLSIL.

The chain recombines TRBV27 with TRBJ1-3, with D perhaps matching TRBD1 (5 bases). Germline CDR1 MNHEY, CDR2 SMNVEV (reference sequence). Trimming took 2 bases from V and 0 from J, leaving 14 bases between them. The CDR3 has 17 amino acids. Here the CDR3 reads CASSLRGSTSSGNTIYF. The CDR3 coding sequence is TGTGCCAGCAGTTTAAGGGGCAGCACTTCCTCTGGAAACACCATATATTTT.

The sample holds a few counts of this clone. The chain employs TRBV15 and TRBJ2-5; the D is unclear. The CDR3 contains 14 residues. Looked up from germline, CDR1 is LNHNV and CDR2 is YYDKDF (reference sequence). V was clipped by 0 bases and J by 5 bases, with 10 bases between them. The CDR3 DNA sequence: TGTGCCACCAGCAGAGACCGTCCCGGGGAGACCCAGTACTTC. It encodes CATSRDRPGETQYF.

V is TRBV27 and J is TRBJ2-2, with 8 positions matching TRBD1. The CDR3 covers 16 residues. J gave up 0 bases and V 6 bases, and 6 bases lay outside the gene matches. Germline CDR1 MNHEY, CDR2 SMNVEV (reference sequence). The CDR3 coding sequence is TGTGCCAGCAGGCCAAGGGACAGGCCGAACACCGGGGAGCTGTTTTTT. Translating it yields CASRPRDRPNTGELFF.

This chain links TRBV7-2 with TRBJ1-3, with D perhaps TRBD1 (5 bases). Germline CDR1 and CDR2: SGHTA and FQGNSA. The CDR3 is made up of 16 amino acids. Trimming took 1 base from V and 0 from J, leaving 10 bases between them. This chain's CDR3 is CASSLDTGASGNTIYF. CDR3 coding DNA: TGTGCCAGCAGCTTAGATACAGGCGCCTCTGGAAACACCATATATTTT. Full variable domain (rest looked up from reference TRBV7-2 and TRBJ1-3): GAGVSQSPSNKVTEKGKDVELRCDPISGHTALYWYRQSLGQGLEFLIYFQGNSAPDKSGLPSDRFSAERTGGSVSTLTIQRTQQEDSAVYLCASSLDTGASGNTIYFGEGSWLTVV.